This TCR beta chain was identified in a study of cytomegalovirus exposure and HLA in healthy donors. The CDR3 is 16 amino acids. V gave up 1 base and J gave up 4 bases, with 14 bases separating them. Germline CDR1 is KGHSH and CDR2 is LQKENI. The PCR made use of 60 Vbeta and 13 Jbeta primers. Data came from immunoSEQ multiplex PCR; TCRdb stores just in-frame clones and leaves some out. The sample has about 110,000 clones, around 70% seen once. Study observations and caveats: An analysis was carried out later, and it reportedly showed fewer N-insertions in an Asian-associated ancestry cluster than the approximately 680-donor mean. Reports credit the classifier with highly specific, highly sensitive diagnosis of cytomegalovirus status. It was confirmed in vitro that a few of the CMV-associated chains were specific for CMV antigens. Presence/absence analyses supposed approximately even sequencing depth among donors.

This clone has only a few counts. The antigen is undetermined. Sequencing used PBMCs. The sequence came from a woman aged 40 to 50 in good health and CMV-seropositive. The V gene is TRBV18, the J gene TRBJ1-3; TRBD1 is a possible D gene (6 bases). The CDR3, as DNA: TGTGCCAGCTCACCACGGGCTGGGGGCCTCGGAAACACCATATATTTT. This sequence encodes CASSPRAGGLGNTIYF.